A single T cell receptor (beta chain) is shown here with its context. In germline, CDR1 is SGHTA, CDR2 FQGNSA. The V end was cut by 0 bases, the J end by 5 bases, with 8 bases between. This CDR3 is built from 13 residues. This entry belongs to a study of control samples from healthy donors and cancer patients. Assay: immunoSEQ multiplex PCR; the TCRdb copy retains only in-frame clones and omits some. The table has roughly 50,000 clones, around 95% seen once; the top ten hold around 3.7%. This receptor was obtained from a man between 25 and 39 years old in good health. Sequenced material: blood. This chain connects TRBV7-2 to TRBJ2-7; D gene uncertain. The chain's CDR3 is CASSLALRNEQYF. CDR3 nucleotides: TGTGCCAGCAGCTTAGCGCTCAGGAACGAGCAGTACTTC.